The 19 T cell receptor beta chains given below trace back to one sample, sequenced in a study of shared clonotypes between healthy human individuals. Here immunoSEQ multiplex PCR was the method, and the copy in TCRdb shows in-frame clones only, minus some. The table includes about 450,000 clones, roughly three quarters detected once. Sequencing was carried out using PBMCs. The source is a woman in her forties in good health. Some clones in this sample may be carry-over from other donors' samples.

This rearrangement joins TRBV5-4 to TRBJ2-7, with 8 bases identical to TRBD1. The CDR3 sequence is 15 residues long. CDR1 is SGHNT and CDR2 is YYREEE in the germline V gene (reference sequence). V shed 0 bases, J shed 1 base, and the junction held 3 bases outside the gene matches. The CDR3: CASSLAGTGSYEQYF. The CDR3 DNA sequence: TGTGCCAGCAGCTTGGCCGGGACAGGTTCCTACGAGCAGTACTTC.

V and J are TRBV5-1 and TRBJ2-7; D gene uncertain. The V end lost 4 bases, the J end lost 5 bases, and 22 bases lay between the germline ends. The CDR3 has 16 residues. CDR1 and CDR2 (germline): SGHRS, YFSETQ. The CDR3 coding sequence is TGCGCCAGCAGCCGCGACCCAGCGACCGAGCTCCACGAGCAGTACTTC. Protein sequence: CASSRDPATELHEQYF.

This rearrangement joins TRBV5-1 to TRBJ1-4; D uncertain. Trimming shortened V by 4 bases and J by 0 bases, and 10 bases separated the two germline ends. CDR1 and CDR2 from the germline V gene are SGHRS and YFSETQ. The CDR3 spans 15 residues. CDR3 DNA sequence: TGCGCCAGCAGCATAGTACCGACAACTAATGAAAAACTGTTTTTT. This encodes CASSIVPTTNEKLFF.

This clone was picked up a small number of times. J is TRBJ2-2 and V is TRBV5-4, with D possibly being TRBD2 (6 bases). The CDR3 spans 14 residues. Trimming cost V 9 bases and J 0 bases, with 12 bases left between them. The germline gives CDR1 SGHNT, CDR2 YYREEE (reference sequence). Here the CDR3 reads CATAGYSNTGELFF. CDR3 coding DNA: TGTGCCACCGCGGGGTATTCGAACACCGGGGAGCTGTTTTTT.

V usage is TRBV10-3 and J usage is TRBJ2-7; D is possibly TRBD1 (6 bases). There are 15 residues in the CDR3. V gave up 4 bases and J gave up 6 bases, with 19 bases separating them. Germline lookup yields CDR1 ENHRY and CDR2 SYGVKD. CDR3 in amino acids: CAISGKTGHSGEQYF. In DNA form, the CDR3 reads TGTGCCATCAGTGGAAAAACGGGACACAGTGGCGAGCAGTACTTC.

The rearrangement uses TRBV7-9 and TRBJ2-2; the match to TRBD2 covers 10 bases. Per germline, CDR1 SEHNR and CDR2 FQNEAQ (reference sequence). This CDR3 is 16 amino acids long. The ends lost 4 bases at V and 1 base at J; junction bases unmatched: 3. The CDR3 loop reads CASSSGTSENTGELFF. The CDR3 DNA is TGTGCCAGCAGCTCTGGGACTAGCGAGAACACCGGGGAGCTGTTTTTT.

The chain joins TRBV27 to TRBJ2-5, with unresolved D. Deletions cut 5 bases from V and 5 bases from J, with 12 bases between. The CDR3 contains 13 residues. The germline CDR1 and CDR2 sequences are MNHEY and SMNVEV (reference sequence). CDR3 sequence: CASSRTSWETQYF. CDR3 DNA: TGTGCCAGCAGTCGCACGAGCTGGGAGACCCAGTACTTC.

Remarks on this clone: A much larger clone differs from this one at a single base, so this may be a read error. This CDR3 reads CASSPGRTGELFF. Written as DNA, the CDR3 is TGTGCCAGCAGCCCAGGCCGTACCGGGGAGCTGTTTTTT. This chain links TRBV7-3 with TRBJ2-2, with unresolved D. The germline CDR1 and CDR2 sequences are SGHTA and FQGTGA. Trimming shortened V by 5 bases and J by 5 bases, and 9 bases separated the two germline ends. The CDR3 sequence is 13 residues long.

This clone was seen only once. Given a much more abundant clone one base away, this may be a read error. Additional DNA sequences in this sample encode the identical CDR3. The genes are TRBV6-1 and TRBJ2-7; D may be TRBD1 (6 bases). Germline values: CDR1 MNHNS, CDR2 SASEGT. CDR3 length: 12 amino acids. Trimming took off 2 bases at V and 4 bases at J, with 6 bases between the two ends. The DNA of the CDR3 is TGTGCCAGCAGTGAACAGGGGTACGAGCAGTACTTC. As protein: CASSEQGYEQYF.

The table lists this clone with a few counts. This rearrangement joins TRBV21-1 to TRBJ2-4; the table calls TRBD1, which could not be checked here. TRBV21-1 is recorded as a pseudogene. The CDR3 consists of 15 residues. The CDR3 loop reads CASSKVRDTENIQYF. CDR3 sequence (DNA): TGTGCCAGCAGCAAAGTTAGGGACACGGAAAACATTCAGTACTTC.

This chain joins TRBV30 and TRBJ2-7, with D hard to call. The V gene's germline CDR1 is GTSNPN and CDR2 SVGIG (reference sequence). CDR3 length: 12 residues. Trimming shortened V by 2 bases and J by 4 bases, and 9 bases separated the two germline ends. CDR3 coding DNA: TGTGCCTGGAGTTCCCAAAGGTACGAGCAGTACTTC. Amino acid sequence: CAWSSQRYEQYF.

This rearrangement joins TRBV2 to TRBJ1-2; the D gene is possibly TRBD1 (5 bases). There are 14 residues in the CDR3. Trimming shortened V by 0 bases and J by 14 bases, and 19 bases separated the two germline ends. From germline, CDR1 is SNHLY and CDR2 FYNNEI. The CDR3 loop is CASSEARGGTPETF. DNA for the CDR3: TGTGCCAGCAGTGAAGCCCGCGGCGGGACTCCGGAGACCTTC.

This clone came up a few times. Other DNA sequences from this sample encode an identical CDR3 as well. This chain links TRBV5-1 with TRBJ2-7, with D possibly being TRBD1 (6 bases). CDR3 length equals 13 residues. Trimming cost V 5 bases and J 4 bases, with 13 bases left between them. The germline CDR1 and CDR2 sequences are SGHRS and YFSETQ. The CDR3 loop reads CASRVGGAYEQYF. As DNA, the CDR3 is TGCGCCAGCAGGGTTGGGGGCGCGTACGAGCAGTACTTC.

The rearrangement joins TRBV29-1 to TRBJ2-7, with 8 bases matching TRBD1. Germline CDR1 SQVTM, CDR2 ANQGSEA. V lost 4 bases, J lost 6 bases, and 5 bases stayed unmatched. The CDR3 sequence is 12 residues long. The CDR3, as DNA: TGCAGCGTTGGGACAGGGAATGCCGAGCAGTACTTC. It is translated as CSVGTGNAEQYF.

This clone was found a few times. The chain carries TRBV4-1 and TRBJ1-4, with D perhaps matching TRBD1 (5 bases). The V end lost 4 bases, the J end lost 8 bases, and 17 bases lay between the germline ends. The CDR3 loop spans 15 amino acids. CDR1 is MGHRA and CDR2 is YSYEKL in the germline V gene. CDR3 in amino acids: CASSRAPGDGEKLFF. CDR3 sequence (DNA): TGCGCCAGCAGCCGCGCCCCCGGGGACGGGGAAAAACTGTTTTTT.

This clone was seen a handful of times. The CDR3 DNA is TGCAGCACCGAACTAGCGGGAAATGAGCAGTTCTTC. Its protein is CSTELAGNEQFF. J is TRBJ2-1 and V is TRBV29-1, with TRBD2 identical over 10 bases. J gave up 7 bases and V 8 bases, and 5 bases lay outside the gene matches. The CDR3 loop spans 12 amino acids. Germline lookup yields CDR1 SQVTM and CDR2 ANQGSEA.

The chain links TRBV6-6 to TRBJ1-6; TRBD1 agrees at 9 bases. CDR3 length: 12 residues. The V gene's germline CDR1 is MNHNY and CDR2 SVGAGI (reference sequence). V was pared by 11 bases and J by 9 bases, with 5 bases of the junction left unmatched. DNA for the CDR3: TGTGCCGCTACAGGGGGCGGTTCACCCCTCCACTTT. Its translation is CAATGGGSPLHF.

The V and J genes are TRBV6-6 and TRBJ2-3; D call uncertain. This CDR3 has 15 residues. Germline values: CDR1 MNHNY, CDR2 SVGAGI (reference sequence). With 3 bases removed from V and 4 bases from J, the gap between germline ends came to 14 bases. Written as DNA, the CDR3 is TGTGCCAGCAGTTATTTGCGCGGTATCCCAGATACGCAGTATTTT. Amino acids: CASSYLRGIPDTQYF.

This clone was seen only once. The chain uses TRBV7-2 and TRBJ1-3; TRBD1 matches at 8 bases. V lost 1 base to trimming and J lost 4 bases; unmatched junction nucleotides: 9. Per the germline V gene, CDR1 is SGHTA and CDR2 is FQGNSA. There are 17 residues in the CDR3. The CDR3 nucleotides are TGTGCCAGCAGCTTAGTAGGGGCGGACAGGGTCGGAAACACCATATATTTT. This translates into CASSLVGADRVGNTIYF.